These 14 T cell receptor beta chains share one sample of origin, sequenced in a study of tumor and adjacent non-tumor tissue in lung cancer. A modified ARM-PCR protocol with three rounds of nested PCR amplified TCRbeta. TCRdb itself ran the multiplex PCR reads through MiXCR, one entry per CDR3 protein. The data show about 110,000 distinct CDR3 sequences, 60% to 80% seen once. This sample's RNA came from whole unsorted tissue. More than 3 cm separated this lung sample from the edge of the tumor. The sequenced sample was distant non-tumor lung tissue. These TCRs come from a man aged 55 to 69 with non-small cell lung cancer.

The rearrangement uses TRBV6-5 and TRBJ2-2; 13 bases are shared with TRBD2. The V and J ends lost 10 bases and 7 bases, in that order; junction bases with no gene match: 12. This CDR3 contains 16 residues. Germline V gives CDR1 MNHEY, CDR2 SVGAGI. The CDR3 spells CATSGLAGAVIGELFF. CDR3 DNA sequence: TGTGCCACCTCCGGACTAGCGGGAGCGGTAATCGGGGAGCTGTTTTTT.

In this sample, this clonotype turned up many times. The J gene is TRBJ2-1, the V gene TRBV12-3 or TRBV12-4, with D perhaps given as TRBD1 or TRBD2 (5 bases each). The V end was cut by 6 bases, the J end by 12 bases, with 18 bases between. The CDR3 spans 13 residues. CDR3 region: CASSQRLGVGQFF. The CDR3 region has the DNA TGTGCCAGCAGCCAGAGGCTGGGGGTAGGGCAGTTCTTC.

The CDR3 DNA reads TGTGCCAGCAATTCGTCGACTAATGAAAAACTGTTTTTT. Protein product: CASNSSTNEKLFF. The genes are TRBV12-3 or TRBV12-4 and TRBJ1-4; D remains unclear. The CDR3 runs to 13 residues. The V end was cut by 7 bases, the J end by 2 bases, with 8 bases between.

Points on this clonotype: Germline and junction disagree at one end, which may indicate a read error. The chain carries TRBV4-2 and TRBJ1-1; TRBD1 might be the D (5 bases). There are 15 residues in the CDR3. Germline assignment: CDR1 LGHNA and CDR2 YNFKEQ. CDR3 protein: CASNQDDQGHLEAFF. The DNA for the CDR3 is TGTGCCAGCAACCAAGATGACCAGGGTCATCTTGAAGCTTTCTTT.

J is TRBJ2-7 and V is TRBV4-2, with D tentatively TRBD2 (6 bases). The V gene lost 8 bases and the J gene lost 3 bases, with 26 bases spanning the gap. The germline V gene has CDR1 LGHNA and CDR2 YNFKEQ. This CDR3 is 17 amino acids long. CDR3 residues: CASDQDAPLGTDYEQYF. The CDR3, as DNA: TGTGCCAGCGACCAAGACGCCCCGTTGGGGACTGACTACGAGCAGTACTTC.

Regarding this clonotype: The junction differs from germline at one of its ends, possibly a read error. The CDR3 DNA is TGTGCCAGCAGTACTGGGACAGGCAACACAGATATGCAGTATTTT. It yields the protein CASSTGTGNTDMQYF. The chain joins TRBV6-6 to TRBJ2-3, with 8 positions matching TRBD1. Germline V lookup: CDR1 MNHNY, CDR2 SVGAGI (reference sequence). The CDR3 is 15 amino acids.

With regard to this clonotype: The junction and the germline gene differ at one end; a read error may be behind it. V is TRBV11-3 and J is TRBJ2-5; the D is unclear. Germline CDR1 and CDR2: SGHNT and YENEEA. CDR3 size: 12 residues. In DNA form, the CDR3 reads TGCGCCAGCAGCTCGCTCCGAGAGACCCAGTACTTC. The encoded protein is CASSSLRETQYF.

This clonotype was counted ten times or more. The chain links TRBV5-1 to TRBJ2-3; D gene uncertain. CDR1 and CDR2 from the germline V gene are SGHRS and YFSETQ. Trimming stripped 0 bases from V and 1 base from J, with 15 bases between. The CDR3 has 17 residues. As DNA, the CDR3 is TGCGCCAGCAGCTTGGTAGAAGGGTCTCAACGCACAGATACGCAGTATTTT. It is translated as CASSLVEGSQRTDTQYF.

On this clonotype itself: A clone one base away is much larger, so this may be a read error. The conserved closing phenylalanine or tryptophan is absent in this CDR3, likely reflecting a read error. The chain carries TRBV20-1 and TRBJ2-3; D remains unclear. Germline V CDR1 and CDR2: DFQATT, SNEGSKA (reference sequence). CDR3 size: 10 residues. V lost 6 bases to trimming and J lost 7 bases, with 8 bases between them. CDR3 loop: CSALGNTQYL. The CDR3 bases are TGCAGTGCGCTAGGGAATACGCAGTATTTA.

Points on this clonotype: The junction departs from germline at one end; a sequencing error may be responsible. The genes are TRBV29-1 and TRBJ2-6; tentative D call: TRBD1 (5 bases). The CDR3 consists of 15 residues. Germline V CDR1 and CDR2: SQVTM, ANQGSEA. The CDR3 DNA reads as TGCGGCGTTGAGTATCGCAACTCTGGGGCCAACGTCCTGACATTC. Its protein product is CGVEYRNSGANVLTF.

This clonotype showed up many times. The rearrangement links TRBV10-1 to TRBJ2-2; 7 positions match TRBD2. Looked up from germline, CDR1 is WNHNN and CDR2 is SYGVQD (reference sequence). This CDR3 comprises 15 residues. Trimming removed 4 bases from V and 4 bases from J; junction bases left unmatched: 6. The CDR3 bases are TGCGCCAGCAGTGCTGATCAGCGGGGCACCGGGGAGCTGTTTTTT. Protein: CASSADQRGTGELFF.

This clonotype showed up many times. The CDR3 loop is CASSATTTVPGQPQHF. The CDR3 DNA sequence: TGTGCCAGCAGTGCGACTACGACAGTGCCGGGTCAGCCCCAGCATTTT. The V call is TRBV6-5, the J call TRBJ1-5; D is possibly TRBD1 (5 bases). Looked up from germline, CDR1 is MNHEY and CDR2 is SVGAGI. The CDR3 is 16 amino acids. Between the trimmed V and J ends, which lost 5 bases and 6 bases, there was a span of 20 bases.

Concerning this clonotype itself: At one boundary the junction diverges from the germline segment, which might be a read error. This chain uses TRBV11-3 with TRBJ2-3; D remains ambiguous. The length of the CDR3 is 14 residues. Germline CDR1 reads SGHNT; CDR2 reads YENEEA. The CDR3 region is CASSLFGNTDTRYF. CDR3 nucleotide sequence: TGTGCCAGCAGCTTATTCGGCAACACAGATACGCGGTATTTT.

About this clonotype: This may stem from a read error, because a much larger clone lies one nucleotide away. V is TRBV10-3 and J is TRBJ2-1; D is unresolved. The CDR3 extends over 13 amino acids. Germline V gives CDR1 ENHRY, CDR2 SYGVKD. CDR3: CAISEFSYNEQSF. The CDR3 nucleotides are TGTGCCATCAGTGAGTTCTCATACAATGAGCAGTCCTTC.